This T cell receptor beta chain was obtained from a study of a mutant IDH1 vaccine in newly diagnosed glioma listed by TCRdb under 2021. About the study as a whole: Of the roughly 30 treated patients, around 62% were male and around 38% were female, and a mean age of approximately 40 years was recorded. Prior to enrollment, standard therapy consisting of radiotherapy alone, temozolomide alone, or radiochemotherapy with temozolomide had been administered to patients, with the combination being received by most patients. Six visits were used for peripheral blood collection: V03 (baseline), V05, V07, V10, V12 and V13. Longitudinal TCRB deep sequencing was done for 25 to 30 treated patients, wherever samples were available for exploratory analyses.

What the study reported, not specific to this receptor: The authors stated that sample limitations prevented analyses of patient blood samples from being reproduced. No apparent relationship was observed between pseudoprogression and alterations in the top peripheral T cell clonotypes detected by TCRB sequencing. Availability determined which PBMC samples were chosen for TCRB deep sequencing. Immune responses induced by the vaccine were seen in 90% to 95% of patients across multiple MHC alleles.

Comments on this clone: Its binding antigen is unknown. No base-level quality is on record; no much larger clone is a single base apart.

According to the study, the label for this sample's time point signals: baseline, week 1 (first vaccination visit). Reading the label with the study, this specimen's treatment or condition is: pre-vaccination baseline after standard-of-care therapy. Newly diagnosed WHO grade 3 or 4 IDH1-mutant astrocytomas showing loss of nuclear ATRX were present in the donors. The samples were drawn from NOA16, a multicentre, single-arm, open-label phase I trial in Germany that tested a mutant IDH1 peptide vaccine in humans for the first time. Visit V03 blood draws served as the baseline sample for immunogenicity testing. The DNeasy Blood and Tissue Kit was used to extract genomic DNA from EDTA blood for TCRB sequencing. The CDR3 sequence holds 16 residues, the cysteine and phenylalanine included. CDR3 DNA is the only sequence kept; it has 48 bases, read in frame from the first base. Sequences MGHRA (CDR1) and YSYEKL (CDR2) are obtained from the germline V gene. V sheds 2 bases and J sheds 0 bases, leaving 11 bases between their ends.

Library preparation employed the immunoSEQ multiplex PCR assay. Rearranged TCR beta chain sequences were amplified with the hsTCRB Kit following the manufacturer's protocol. An Illumina MiSeq was used to sequence the TCRB libraries. On the authors' methods: The proprietary platform of the kit vendor was used for demultiplexing, trimming and gene mapping. What TCRdb holds here is the immuneACCESS table cut down to in-frame rearrangements. Part of the clones is not present; checked against another copy, under half of the missing clones reflect an unresolved V gene, and the others are unexplained. For V, J and clone size, that table is used; D and trimming come from the DNA. This sample lists more than 80,000 clones; about four fifths were detected once. Of the sample, roughly 6.8% is held by the ten largest clones.

Sequencing used PBMCs, obtained from a glioma patient treated with radiotherapy, temozolomide or both. The clonotype originates from a woman aged 45 to 65 with glioma. The V and J segments used are TRBV4-1 and TRBJ2-1, and perhaps TRBD1 as D gene, on 5 matching bases. The nucleotide sequence reads as follows: TGCGCCAGCAGCCAATCCAACAGGTTCTCCTACAATGAGCAGTTCTTC. Its translation reads: CASSQSNRFSYNEQFF.